Listed below are T cell receptor beta chains from one sample, sequenced in a study of early T cells in non-severe SARS-CoV-2 infection. TCRdb reanalysed the 5' RACE reads using MiXCR and keeps one entry per CDR3 protein. There are 65,000 to 95,000 distinct CDR3 sequences in the sample; more than 13% occur only once, and about 10% lies in the top ten. What was sequenced was whole blood. Receptors originate from an adult who was a healthcare worker with PCR-confirmed SARS-CoV-2 infection or an uninfected control (not recorded which). CDR3s include the opening cysteine and the closing phenylalanine or tryptophan. A D gene is named only where the DNA matches it firmly.

TRBJ1-3 | TRBV12-3/TRBV12-4 | . | CASSSPRAGAGNTIYF
TRBJ2-3 | TRBV5-1 | . | CASSLAGDNTDTQYF
TRBJ1-2 | TRBV2 | TRBD1 | CAGQTGREGYTF
TRBJ1-5 | TRBV27 | . | CASSLGGGNNQPQHF
TRBJ1-2 | TRBV6-1 | . | CASSESLLGLYGYTF
TRBJ2-1 | TRBV20-1 | . | CSAKLGSYYNEQFF
TRBJ2-1 | TRBV11-3 | . | CAGSHRTETNEQFF
TRBJ2-4 | TRBV19 | . | CASSYEKNIQYF
TRBJ1-1 | TRBV7-7 | . | CASSLAPDTEAFF
TRBJ2-1 | TRBV6-1 | TRBD1 | CASSVMPAGTGSNNEQFF
TRBJ2-3 | TRBV20-1 | TRBD2 | CSAGLAGFSTDTQYF
TRBJ2-2 | TRBV9 | . | CASSVGSMAGELFF
TRBJ1-6 | TRBV12-3/TRBV12-4 | . | CASSFGVGNSPLHF
TRBJ2-5 | TRBV20-1 | . | CSARRQYQETQYF
TRBJ2-7 | TRBV27 | . | CASTSISYEQYF
TRBJ2-3 | TRBV6-5 | TRBD2 | CASSYAGGSDTQYF
TRBJ2-5 | TRBV7-3 | . | CASSEIPGSQETQYF
TRBJ1-2 | TRBV5-1 | . | CASSAGLELYGYTF
TRBJ1-5 | TRBV12-3/TRBV12-4 | . | CATRRTADSNQPQHF
TRBJ2-7 | TRBV7-2 | TRBD2 | CASSLGVWGLAMHEQYF
TRBJ1-6 | TRBV7-3 | . | CASSSEVSDNSPLHF
TRBJ1-3 | TRBV7-9 | TRBD1 | CASSFQNWTGELHTIYF
TRBJ2-6 | TRBV15 | TRBD1 | CATSEQGASGGANVLTF
TRBJ2-2 | TRBV27 | TRBD1 | CASSLPSTGAGELFF
TRBJ1-2 | TRBV5-6 | . | CASSLGVDYYGYTF
TRBJ2-5 | TRBV11-1 | TRBD2 | CASSLSLAGGPGETQYF
TRBJ2-1 | TRBV12-3/TRBV12-4 | . | CASTPMGGHYNEQFF
TRBJ1-1 | TRBV29-1 | TRBD1 | CSVGRTGTGGETEAFF
TRBJ1-5 | TRBV29-1 | . | CSVGAGNQPQHF
TRBJ1-1 | TRBV28 | TRBD1 | CASSLPQDRATEAFF
TRBJ1-6 | TRBV20-1 | . | CSAFNVGGAYNSPLHF
TRBJ2-5 | TRBV6-5 | TRBD2 | CASSLVSGGPGETQYF
TRBJ2-2 | TRBV29-1 | TRBD1 | CSVAGTGRTGELFF
TRBJ2-5 | TRBV20-1 | . | CSAREGEPQETQYF
TRBJ1-1 | TRBV6-5 | . | CASSYSWGPNTEAFF
TRBJ2-7 | TRBV14 | . | CASSQQGRDEQYF
TRBJ2-5 | TRBV10-1 | . | CASHYRQLPQETQYF
TRBJ1-1 | TRBV9 | . | CASSVGMNTEAFF
TRBJ2-7 | TRBV3-1 | TRBD2 | CASSQDTAGREQYF
TRBJ2-5 | TRBV29-1 | . | CSAGGSFQETQYF
TRBJ2-5 | TRBV29-1 | TRBD2 | CSVTGGGQETQYF
TRBJ2-7 | TRBV29-1 | . | CSVRDNWGEQYF
TRBJ2-1 | TRBV5-1 | TRBD1 | CASSSATGVDEQFF
TRBJ1-1 | TRBV27 | TRBD1 | CASSLLGTGSFGTEAFF
TRBJ1-5 | TRBV27 | . | CASSLQGHQPQHF
TRBJ2-2 | TRBV6-6 | . | CASSYSKGDGELFF
TRBJ2-1 | TRBV11-2 | . | CASSGGSVGFPEQFF
TRBJ2-5 | TRBV29-1 | . | CSVVMGLQETQYF
TRBJ1-5 | TRBV6-1 | . | CASSELSGRLNQPQHF
TRBJ2-5 | TRBV2 | . | CASSPGLGGQTQYF